These 12 T cell receptor beta chains share one sample of origin, sequenced in a study of T cells in Graves' hyperthyroidism and ophthalmopathy. There were TCR beta CDR3 regions amplified from RNA transcripts. RT-PCR in the first round (using the HTBI primer set) targeted the TCR CDR3. MiXCR, applied by TCRdb to the multiplex PCR reads, yields one record per CDR3 protein. This table has 690,000 or so distinct CDR3 sequences, 15% to 20% appearing once. Sequenced material: blood. These receptors were taken from a woman aged 50 to 65 with Graves' hyperthyroidism that later progressed to Graves' ophthalmopathy.

This clonotype was seen once. This chain uses TRBV7-3 with TRBJ2-1; TRBD2 matches at 8 bases. V was clipped by 5 bases and J by 8 bases; unmatched bases: 11. Germline V gene data show CDR1 as SGHTA and CDR2 as FQGTGA. This CDR3 has 15 amino acids. CDR3 loop: CASSPNRGGGDEQFF. The DNA for the CDR3 is TGTGCCAGCAGCCCAAATCGGGGGGGGGGGGATGAGCAGTTCTTC.

This clonotype was observed at least ten times. The rearrangement uses TRBV5-1 and TRBJ2-2; 8 bases are a match to TRBD2. CDR1 and CDR2 from the germline V gene are SGHRS and YFSETQ. The J segment lost 4 bases and the V segment lost 4 bases, leaving 6 bases of the junction unmatched. The CDR3 loop spans 15 amino acids. CDR3 loop: CASSPPGGSTGELFF. The DNA for the CDR3 is TGCGCCAGCAGCCCCCCGGGAGGGTCCACCGGGGAGCTGTTTTTT.

The rearrangement uses TRBV19 and TRBJ1-2; D might be TRBD1 (5 bases). This CDR3 spans 15 amino acids. Looked up from germline, CDR1 is LNHDA and CDR2 is SQIVND (reference sequence). Deletions cut 2 bases from V and 4 bases from J, with 14 bases between. The CDR3: CASSIPGPTIYGYTF. The CDR3 nucleotides are TGTGCCAGTAGTATACCGGGACCGACGATCTATGGCTACACCTTC.

This rearrangement joins TRBV7-3 to TRBJ2-1, with 12 bases identical to TRBD2. The ends lost 4 bases at V and 8 bases at J; junction bases unmatched: 12. CDR1 SGHTA and CDR2 FQGTGA come from the germline V gene. This CDR3 is built from 17 residues. CDR3 bases: TGTGCCAGCAGCTCCAGACTAGCGGGGGCCCGGTTGGATGAGCAGTTCTTC. Protein product: CASSSRLAGARLDEQFF.

In this sample, this clonotype turned up many times. The chain links TRBV3-1 to TRBJ2-2; no clear D. This CDR3 spans 16 amino acids. Deletions cut 1 base from V and 1 base from J, with 10 bases between. The germline V gene has CDR1 LGHDT and CDR2 YNNKEL (reference sequence). CDR3 residues: CASSQARPRNTGELFF. The CDR3 DNA reads as TGTGCCAGCAGCCAAGCCCGGCCCAGGAACACCGGGGAGCTGTTTTTT. The entire variable domain, with the rest obtained from reference TRBV3-1 and TRBJ2-2, is as follows: DTAVSQTPKYLVTQMGNDKSIKCEQNLGHDTMYWYKQDSKKFLKIMFSYNNKELIINETVPNRFSPKSPDKAHLNLHINSLELGDSAVYFCASSQARPRNTGELFFGEGSRLTVL.

This clonotype has only a few counts. The chain is built from TRBV9 and TRBJ2-3, with 10 bases lining up with TRBD1. Germline trimming cut 0 bases from V and 5 bases from J; bases unmatched to any gene: 3. The CDR3 is 15 amino acids. CDR1 and CDR2 (germline): SGDLS, YYNGEE. The CDR3 spells CASSVVGQGVDTQYF. DNA of the CDR3: TGTGCCAGCAGCGTAGTCGGACAGGGGGTAGATACGCAGTATTTT. Full variable domain (remainder filled in from reference TRBV9 and TRBJ2-3): DSGVTQTPKHLITATGQRVTLRCSPRSGDLSVYWYQQSLDQGLQFLIQYYNGEERAKGNILERFSAQQFPDLHSELNLSSLELGDSALYFCASSVVGQGVDTQYFGPGTRLTVL.

In this sample, this clonotype turned up many times. The rearrangement joins TRBV11-3 to TRBJ2-1; no clear D gene. V was shortened by 1 base and J by 6 bases, with 13 bases between the two germline ends. Looked up from germline, CDR1 is SGHNT and CDR2 is YENEEA. This CDR3 region has 15 residues. CDR3 sequence reads: CASSLGMRPRNEQFF. In DNA, the CDR3 is TGTGCCAGCAGCTTAGGCATGAGGCCACGCAATGAGCAGTTCTTC.

At least ten counts were recorded for this clonotype. V usage is TRBV12-3 or TRBV12-4 and J usage is TRBJ1-4, with D unresolved. The germline V and J ends were trimmed by 6 bases and 10 bases, with 18 bases remaining between them. This CDR3 has 14 residues. The CDR3 bases are TGTGCCAGCAGCCGAGTAAGCGGCAAAAGAAAACTGTTTTTT. Protein product: CASSRVSGKRKLFF.

The chain links TRBV19 to TRBJ1-2; D call uncertain. The V and J ends lost 7 bases and 8 bases respectively, with 23 bases between them. This CDR3 has 15 residues. Germline V gene sequence: CDR1 LNHDA, CDR2 SQIVND (reference sequence). The DNA of the CDR3 is TGTGCCAGTATCGCGCCCCAATGGACGGAGGAGGGCTACACCTTC. Its translation is CASIAPQWTEEGYTF.

V gene TRBV7-9 combines with J gene TRBJ1-1, with 8 bases matching TRBD1. Germline loops: CDR1 SEHNR, CDR2 FQNEAQ (reference sequence). V shed 4 bases and J 1 base; nucleotides not matched to a gene: 5. The length of the CDR3 is 15 residues. CDR3 sequence (DNA): TGTGCCAGCAGCTGGACAGGGATTGAGAACACTGAAGCTTTCTTT. Protein product: CASSWTGIENTEAFF. Full variable domain (remainder filled in from reference TRBV7-9 and TRBJ1-1): DTGVSQNPRHKITKRGQNVTFRCDPISEHNRLYWYRQTLGQGPEFLTYFQNEAQLEKSRLLSDRFSAERPKGSFSTLEIQRTEQGDSAMYLCASSWTGIENTEAFFGQGTRLTVV.

The chain couples TRBV18 to TRBJ1-5; 10 nucleotides match TRBD1. The V gene's germline CDR1 is KGHSH and CDR2 LQKENI. The junction had 9 bases not matched to a gene; V was cut back by 6 bases and J by 7 bases. This CDR3 is built from 15 residues. CDR3 protein: CASSQGTGVGQPQHF. The CDR3, as DNA: TGTGCCAGCTCGCAAGGGACAGGGGTAGGACAGCCCCAGCATTTT. Together with reference TRBV18 and TRBJ1-5, the CDR3 gives the full variable domain: NAGVMQNPRHLVRRRGQEARLRCSPMKGHSHVYWYRQLPEEGLKFMVYLQKENIIDESGMPKERFSAEFPKEGPSILRIQQVVRGDSAAYFCASSQGTGVGQPQHFGDGTRLSIL.

Here the CDR3 reads CSARAGQGDTNEQFF. In DNA form, the CDR3 reads TGCAGTGCTCGGGCGGGACAGGGTGATACCAATGAGCAGTTCTTC. The chain couples TRBV20-1 to TRBJ2-1; TRBD1 matches at 9 bases. Germline loops: CDR1 DFQATT, CDR2 SNEGSKA (reference sequence). CDR3 length equals 15 residues. J lost 6 bases, V lost 5 bases, and 11 bases had no gene match.